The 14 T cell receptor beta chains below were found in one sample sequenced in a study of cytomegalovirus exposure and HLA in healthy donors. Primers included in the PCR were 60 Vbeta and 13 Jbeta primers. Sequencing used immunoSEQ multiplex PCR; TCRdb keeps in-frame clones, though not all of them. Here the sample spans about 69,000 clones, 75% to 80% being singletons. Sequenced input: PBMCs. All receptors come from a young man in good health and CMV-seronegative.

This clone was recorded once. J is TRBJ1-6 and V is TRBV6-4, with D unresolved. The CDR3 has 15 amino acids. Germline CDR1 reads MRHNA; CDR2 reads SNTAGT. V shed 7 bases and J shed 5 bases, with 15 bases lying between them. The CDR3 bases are TGTGCCAGCACCCCTCGCGCAGGAAATAATTCACCCCTCCACTTT. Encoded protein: CASTPRAGNNSPLHF.

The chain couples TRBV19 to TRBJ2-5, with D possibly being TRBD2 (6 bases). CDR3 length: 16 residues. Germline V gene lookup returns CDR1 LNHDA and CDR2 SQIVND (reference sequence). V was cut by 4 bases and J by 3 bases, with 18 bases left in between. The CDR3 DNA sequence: TGTGCCAGTAGTAGGTCCGGGGCAGGAGGGGAAGAGACCCAGTACTTC. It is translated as CASSRSGAGGEETQYF.

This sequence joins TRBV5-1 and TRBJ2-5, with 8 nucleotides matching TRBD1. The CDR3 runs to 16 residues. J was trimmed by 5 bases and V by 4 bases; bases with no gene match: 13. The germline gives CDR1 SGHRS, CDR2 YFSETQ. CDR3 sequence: CASSPNGQGVGETQYF. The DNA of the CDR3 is TGCGCCAGCAGCCCCAACGGACAGGGCGTTGGGGAGACCCAGTACTTC.

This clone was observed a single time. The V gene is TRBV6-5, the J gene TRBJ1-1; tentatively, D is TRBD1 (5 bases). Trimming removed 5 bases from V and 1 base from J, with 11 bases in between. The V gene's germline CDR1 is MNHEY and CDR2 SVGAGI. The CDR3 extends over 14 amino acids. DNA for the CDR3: TGTGCCAGCAGTGTGTGGGGCGAGAACACTGAAGCTTTCTTT. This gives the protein CASSVWGENTEAFF.

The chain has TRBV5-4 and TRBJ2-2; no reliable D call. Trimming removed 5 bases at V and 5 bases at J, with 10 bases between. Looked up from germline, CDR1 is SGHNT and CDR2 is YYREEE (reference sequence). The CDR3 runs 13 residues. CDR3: CASSHTPTGELFF. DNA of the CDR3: TGTGCCAGCAGTCATACACCGACCGGGGAGCTGTTTTTT.

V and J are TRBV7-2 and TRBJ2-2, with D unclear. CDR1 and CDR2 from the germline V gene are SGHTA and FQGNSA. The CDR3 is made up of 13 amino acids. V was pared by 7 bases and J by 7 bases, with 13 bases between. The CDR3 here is CASTPSSLGELFF. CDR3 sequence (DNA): TGTGCCAGCACGCCTTCAAGCCTCGGGGAGCTGTTTTTT. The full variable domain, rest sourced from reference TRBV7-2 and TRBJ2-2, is GAGVSQSPSNKVTEKGKDVELRCDPISGHTALYWYRQSLGQGLEFLIYFQGNSAPDKSGLPSDRFSAERTGGSVSTLTIQRTQQEDSAVYLCASTPSSLGELFFGEGSRLTVL.

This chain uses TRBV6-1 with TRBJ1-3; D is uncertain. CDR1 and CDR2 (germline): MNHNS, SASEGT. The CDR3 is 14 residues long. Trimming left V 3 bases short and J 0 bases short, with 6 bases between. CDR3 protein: CASSDWSSGNTIYF. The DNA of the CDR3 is TGTGCCAGCAGTGATTGGAGCTCTGGAAACACCATATATTTT.

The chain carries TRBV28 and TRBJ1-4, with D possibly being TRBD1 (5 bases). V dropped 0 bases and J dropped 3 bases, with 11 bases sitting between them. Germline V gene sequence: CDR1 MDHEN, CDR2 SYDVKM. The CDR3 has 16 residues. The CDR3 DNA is TGTGCCAGCAGTTTATGGACGGGACTACCTAATGAAAAACTGTTTTTT. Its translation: CASSLWTGLPNEKLFF.

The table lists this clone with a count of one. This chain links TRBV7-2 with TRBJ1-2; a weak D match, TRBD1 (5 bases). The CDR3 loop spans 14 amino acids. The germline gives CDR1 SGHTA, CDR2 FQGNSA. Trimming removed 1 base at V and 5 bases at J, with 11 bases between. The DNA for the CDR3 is TGTGCCAGCAGCTTAGAGGGCAGGGTATATGGCTACACCTTC. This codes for CASSLEGRVYGYTF.

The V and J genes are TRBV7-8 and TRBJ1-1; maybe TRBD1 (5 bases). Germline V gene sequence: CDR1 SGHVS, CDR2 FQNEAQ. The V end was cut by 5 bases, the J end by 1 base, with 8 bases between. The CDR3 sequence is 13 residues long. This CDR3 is CASSLGQNTEAFF. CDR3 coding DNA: TGTGCCAGCAGCCTCGGACAGAACACTGAAGCTTTCTTT.

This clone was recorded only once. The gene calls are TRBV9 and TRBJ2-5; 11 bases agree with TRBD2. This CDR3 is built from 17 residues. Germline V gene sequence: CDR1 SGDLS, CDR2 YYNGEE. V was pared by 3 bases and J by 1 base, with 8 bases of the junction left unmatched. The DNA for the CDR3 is TGTGCCAGCAGCGCGGCCCTTAGCGGGGGGGCCCAAGAGACCCAGTACTTC. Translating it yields CASSAALSGGAQETQYF.

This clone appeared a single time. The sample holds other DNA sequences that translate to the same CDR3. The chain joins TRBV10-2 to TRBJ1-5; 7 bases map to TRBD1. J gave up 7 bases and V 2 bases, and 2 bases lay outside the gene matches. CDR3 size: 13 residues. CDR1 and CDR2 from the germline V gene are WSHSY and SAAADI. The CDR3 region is CASSEQGGQPQHF. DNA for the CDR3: TGCGCCAGCAGTGAGCAGGGGGGACAGCCCCAGCATTTT.

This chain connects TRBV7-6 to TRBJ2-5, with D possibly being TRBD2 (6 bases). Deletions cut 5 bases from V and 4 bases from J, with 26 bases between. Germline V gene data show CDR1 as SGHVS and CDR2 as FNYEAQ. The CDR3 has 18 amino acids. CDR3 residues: CASSDASRGVRGSETQYF. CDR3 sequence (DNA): TGTGCCAGCAGCGACGCGAGTCGCGGGGTGAGGGGTTCAGAGACCCAGTACTTC.

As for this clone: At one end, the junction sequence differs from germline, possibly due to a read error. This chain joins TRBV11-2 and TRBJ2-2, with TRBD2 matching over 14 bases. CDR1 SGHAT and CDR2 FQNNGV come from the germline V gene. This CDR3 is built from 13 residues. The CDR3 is CASSVGLAGGLFF. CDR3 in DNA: TGTGCCAGCAGCGTCGGACTAGCGGGGGGGCTGTTTTTT.